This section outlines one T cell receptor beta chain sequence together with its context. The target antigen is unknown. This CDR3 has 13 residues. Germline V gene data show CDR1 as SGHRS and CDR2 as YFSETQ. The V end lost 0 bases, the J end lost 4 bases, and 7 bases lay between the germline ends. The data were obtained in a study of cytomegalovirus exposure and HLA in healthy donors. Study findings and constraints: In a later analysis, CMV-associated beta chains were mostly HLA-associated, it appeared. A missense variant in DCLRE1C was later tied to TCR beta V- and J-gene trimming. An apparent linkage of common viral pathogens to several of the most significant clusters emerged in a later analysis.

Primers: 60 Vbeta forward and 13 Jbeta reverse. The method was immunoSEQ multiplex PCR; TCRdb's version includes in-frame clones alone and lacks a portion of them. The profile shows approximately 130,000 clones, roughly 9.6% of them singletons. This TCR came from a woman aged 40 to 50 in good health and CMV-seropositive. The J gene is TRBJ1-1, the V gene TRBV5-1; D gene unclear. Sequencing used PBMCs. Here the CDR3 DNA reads TGCGCCAGCAGCTTGGAAACAACCACTGAAGCTTTCTTT. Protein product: CASSLETTTEAFF. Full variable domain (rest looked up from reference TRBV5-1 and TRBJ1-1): KAGVTQTPRYLIKTRGQQVTLSCSPISGHRSVSWYQQTPGQGLQFLFEYFSETQRNKGNFPGRFSGRQFSNSRSEMNVSTLELGDSALYLCASSLETTTEAFFGQGTRLTVV.